This record looks at one TCR beta chain sequence and its context. No antigen is known for it. Germline V CDR1 and CDR2: MNHEY, SMNVEV (reference sequence). Trimming shortened V by 6 bases and J by 1 base, and 9 bases separated the two germline ends. This CDR3 is 13 amino acids long. Sequenced by immunoSEQ multiplex PCR; TCRdb stores in-frame clones only, minus some. Here the sample spans roughly 17,000 clones, 75% to 90% being singletons. This specimen comes from a study of PD-1 blockade in mismatch repair-deficient tumors. Broader study findings: Rapid post-treatment expansion, then contraction, generally preceding radiologic response, marked tumor-resident clones.

TCR sequencing covered a few patients who responded to pembrolizumab. The sequence came from an adult with mismatch repair-deficient cancer. The sequencing used PBMCs, collected less than 25 weeks after starting pembrolizumab. This sequence joins TRBV27 and TRBJ1-1; D uncertain. CDR3 in amino acids: CASSPRQNTEAFF. The CDR3 region has the DNA TGTGCCAGCAGCCCCCGACAGAACACTGAAGCTTTCTTT.